The 6 T cell receptor beta chains in this list originate from one sample, sequenced in a study of T-cell memory formation after mild COVID-19. Each CDR3 protein gets one entry after TCRdb re-called the 5' RACE reads with MiXCR. The data hold about 620,000 distinct CDR3 sequences, with roughly 18% observed a single time. Source material: PBMCs or a T cell subset sorted from them (not recorded which). The origin of the receptors is an adult woman who had mild COVID-19 (a few samples of this study predate the infection). Cell type and time point are not known.

The chain couples TRBV14 to TRBJ1-1; D might be TRBD1 (5 bases). The CDR3 covers 13 residues. The germline V gene has CDR1 SGHDN and CDR2 FVKESK. The germline V and J ends were trimmed by 6 bases and 3 bases, with 11 bases remaining between them. DNA of the CDR3: TGTGCCAGCAGAGTGAGGGACTACACTGAAGCTTTCTTT. This translates into CASRVRDYTEAFF.

This clonotype came up a few times. The V call is TRBV2, the J call TRBJ2-7; unclear D gene. CDR3 length: 13 amino acids. Germline lookup yields CDR1 SNHLY and CDR2 FYNNEI. V shed 2 bases and J shed 0 bases, with 5 bases lying between them. CDR3 loop: CASSENSSYEQYF. For the CDR3, the DNA is TGTGCCAGCAGTGAAAACAGCTCCTACGAGCAGTACTTC.

In this sample, this clonotype turned up a few times. The chain combines TRBV3-1 with TRBJ1-3, with D possibly matching TRBD1 (5 bases). Germline V CDR1 and CDR2: LGHDT, YNNKEL (reference sequence). Trimming left V 0 bases short and J 2 bases short, with 11 bases between. The CDR3 is 16 amino acids. The CDR3 DNA reads TGTGCCAGCAGCCAAGAAGGGGCAGTCCCTGGAAACACCATATATTTT. Translating gives CASSQEGAVPGNTIYF.

This clonotype was seen only a few times. The V gene is TRBV7-9, the J gene TRBJ2-3; 12 bases are shared with TRBD2. This CDR3 is 16 amino acids long. Germline V gives CDR1 SEHNR, CDR2 FQNEAQ (reference sequence). The V gene end was trimmed by 5 bases and the J gene end by 4 bases; junction bases not matched to a gene: 7. CDR3 nucleotides: TGTGCCAGCAGCCCCCTAGCGGGAGGGGGCGCAGATACGCAGTATTTT. Translated, it gives CASSPLAGGGADTQYF.

This clonotype was seen a handful of times. The chain has TRBV14 and TRBJ2-1, with D perhaps TRBD1 (6 bases). Between the trimmed V and J ends, which lost 11 bases and 7 bases, there was a span of 12 bases. Germline CDR1 is SGHDN and CDR2 is FVKESK. The CDR3 has 11 amino acids. The CDR3 loop reads CAVGQWNEQFF. Written as DNA, the CDR3 is TGTGCCGTGGGACAATGGAATGAGCAGTTCTTC. Variable domain in full (rest from reference TRBV14 and TRBJ2-1): EAGVTQFPSHSVIEKGQTVTLRCDPISGHDNLYWYRRVMGKEIKFLLHFVKESKQDESGMPNNRFLAERTGGTYSTLKVQPAELEDSGVYFCAVGQWNEQFFGPGTRLTVL.

The CDR3 DNA follows: TGTGCCAGCAGCCCCCTTATCGGCGGGCTGGGGGAGCAGTACTTC. Protein sequence: CASSPLIGGLGEQYF. This chain joins TRBV7-9 and TRBJ2-7; weak D call: TRBD2 (5 bases). This CDR3 is 15 amino acids long. CDR1 and CDR2 from the germline V gene are SEHNR and FQNEAQ (reference sequence). V was pared by 5 bases and J by 7 bases, with 21 bases between.